The rows below give T cell receptor beta chains drawn from one sample of a study of T cell repertoires in cytomegalovirus infection. TCRdb redid the calling of the reads with MiXCR, one entry per CDR3 protein. Counted here are 250,000 to 300,000 distinct CDR3 sequences, about 23% occurring once; the ten biggest clones make up approximately 15%. The sequencing sample was made of PBMCs. The source is a human donor in good health (CMV status not recorded). Some clones in this sample may be carry-over from other donors' samples. CDR3s include the opening cysteine and the closing phenylalanine or tryptophan. The order of the fields is clone size, J gene, D gene, V gene, CDR3 protein, CDR3 DNA. A D gene is named only where the DNA matches it firmly. Clone size appears in some rows only: once, few, many, or a class for an expanded clone.

>many|TRBJ2-2|TRBD2|TRBV7-7
CASSPGTSYTGELFF
TGTGCTAGCAGCCCCGGGACTAGCTACACCGGGGAGCTGTTTTTT
>few|TRBJ2-6|TRBD1|TRBV6-2/TRBV6-3
CASSSDRASSGANVLTF
TGTGCCAGCAGTTCGGACAGGGCTTCCTCTGGGGCCAACGTCCTGACTTTC
>few|TRBJ1-5|NA|TRBV28
CASGTLQGPQHF
TGTGCCAGCGGGACCCTTCAGGGACCCCAGCATTTT
>NA|TRBJ1-1|TRBD1|TRBV29-1
CSGHRGPTEAFF
TGCAGCGGTCACAGGGGGCCCACTGAAGCTTTCTTT
>NA|TRBJ1-5|NA|TRBV6-1
CASIRGAPINQPQHF
TGTGCCAGCATTAGGGGGGCACCGATCAATCAGCCCCAGCATTTT
>many|TRBJ2-3|TRBD2|TRBV7-2
CASSLPPSGRFTDTQYF
TGTGCCAGCAGCTTACCGCCTAGCGGGAGGTTCACAGATACGCAGTATTTT
>many|TRBJ2-7|NA|TRBV7-9
CASSPGRLSYEQYF
TGTGCCAGCAGCCCGGGACGGCTCTCCTACGAGCAGTACTTC
>few|TRBJ2-5|NA|TRBV6-2/TRBV6-3
CASSSVSRGQETQYF
TGTGCCAGCAGTTCGGTTAGCCGAGGCCAGGAGACCCAGTACTTC
>few|TRBJ2-2|TRBD1|TRBV27
CASSGTGGRLGELFF
TGTGCCAGCAGCGGGACAGGGGGTCGACTGGGGGAGCTGTTTTTT
>few|TRBJ2-7|NA|TRBV7-2
CASSPAGQNYEQYF
TGTGCCAGCAGCCCGGCGGGCCAGAACTACGAGCAGTACTTC
>many|TRBJ2-2|NA|TRBV11-3
CASSLVPGIGELFF
TGTGCCAGCAGCTTAGTTCCCGGGATCGGGGAGCTGTTTTTT
>few|TRBJ1-2|TRBD1|TRBV7-6
CASSGLQGVGYTF
TGTGCCAGCAGCGGGCTTCAGGGGGTTGGCTACACCTTC
>NA|TRBJ2-1|NA|TRBV20-1
CSARDRTGYNEQFF
TGCAGTGCTAGAGATCGGACGGGCTACAATGAGCAGTTCTTC
>few|TRBJ1-2|NA|TRBV2
CATRGGYTF
TGTGCCACCAGGGGTGGCTACACCTTC
>NA|TRBJ2-3|NA|TRBV12-3/TRBV12-4
CASSLARPYNKYF
TGTGCCAGCAGTTTAGCGCGGCCTTACAATAAGTATTTT
>NA|TRBJ2-7|NA|TRBV10-3
CAISELQGPYEQYF
TGTGCCATCAGTGAGTTGCAGGGTCCCTACGAGCAGTACTTC
>many|TRBJ1-5|NA|TRBV4-3
CASSQDIGHNQPQHF
TGCGCCAGCAGCCAAGATATAGGGCACAATCAGCCCCAGCATTTT
>many|TRBJ1-2|NA|TRBV7-2
CASSRISNYGYTF
TGTGCCAGCAGTCGGATATCTAACTATGGCTACACCTTC
>NA|TRBJ2-1|TRBD2|TRBV4-1
CASSQQRGGRNEQFF
TGCGCCAGCAGCCAACAGCGGGGGGGTCGGAATGAGCAGTTCTTC
>few|TRBJ1-2|NA|TRBV4-1
CASSQAGTDANYGYTF
TGCGCCAGCAGCCAAGCCGGGACGGATGCTAACTATGGCTACACCTTC
>few|TRBJ2-3|NA|TRBV30
CAWSVGLRNTQYF
TGTGCCTGGAGTGTTGGTTTGAGGAATACGCAGTATTTT
>NA|TRBJ2-7|TRBD2|TRBV11-2
CASSYGLAGAGEQYF
TGTGCCAGCAGCTACGGACTAGCGGGAGCTGGCGAGCAGTACTTC
>NA|TRBJ2-7|TRBD1|TRBV19
CASSSGTGGIYEQYF
TGTGCCAGTAGTTCAGGGACAGGGGGCATCTACGAGCAGTACTTC
>few|TRBJ2-2|NA|TRBV7-6
CASSLDSVLAGELFF
TGTGCCAGCAGCTTAGATTCAGTATTAGCCGGGGAGCTGTTTTTT
>few|TRBJ1-1|NA|TRBV5-6
CASSRITGIKEAFF
TGTGCCAGCAGCCGAATTACAGGCATCAAAGAAGCTTTCTTT
>NA|TRBJ2-1|NA|TRBV3-1
CASSQVGGTRYNEQFF
TGTGCCAGCAGCCAAGTAGGCGGGACACGGTACAATGAGCAGTTCTTC
>NA|TRBJ1-4|NA|TRBV27
CASGPWGRMDEKLFF
TGTGCCAGCGGCCCCTGGGGAAGAATGGATGAAAAACTGTTTTTT
>NA|TRBJ1-1|NA|TRBV9
CASSEGSWNTEAFF
TGTGCCAGCAGTGAGGGCAGCTGGAACACTGAAGCTTTCTTT
>many|TRBJ2-4|NA|TRBV7-2
CASSSRVSKNIQYF
TGTGCCAGCAGTTCACGGGTCTCCAAAAACATTCAGTACTTC
>NA|TRBJ2-5|NA|TRBV7-9
CASTDLAQEETQYF
TGTGCCAGCACCGATCTAGCCCAGGAGGAGACCCAGTACTTC
>few|TRBJ2-3|NA|TRBV11-2
CASSPTLGGDTQYF
TGTGCCAGCAGCCCGACCTTGGGTGGAGATACGCAGTATTTT
>NA|TRBJ2-7|TRBD1|TRBV19
CASSSTGTGAYEQYF
TGTGCCAGTAGTTCAACCGGGACAGGGGCTTACGAGCAGTACTTC
>NA|TRBJ1-2|NA|TRBV19
CASTPSSAVNYGYTF
TGTGCCAGTACCCCCTCGTCGGCAGTTAACTATGGCTACACCTTC
>many|TRBJ2-7|NA|TRBV7-2
CASSLGGGGGSEQYF
TGTGCCAGCAGCTTGGGGGGGGGAGGGGGTAGCGAGCAGTACTTC
>few|TRBJ1-1|NA|TRBV6-2/TRBV6-3
CASSYHRGGARDTEAFF
TGTGCCAGCAGTTACCACAGAGGTGGGGCTAGAGACACTGAAGCTTTCTTT
>NA|TRBJ1-6|TRBD1|TRBV28
CASSLGPGGDSPLHF
TGTGCCAGCAGTTTGGGTCCAGGGGGGGATTCACCCCTCCACTTT
>once|TRBJ2-7|NA|TRBV3-1
CASSQGQGGGEQYF
TGTGCCAGCAGCCAAGGGCAGGGAGGCGGCGAGCAGTACTTC
>NA|TRBJ2-1|TRBD1|TRBV7-2
CASSSRTGHYNEQFF
TGTGCCAGCAGCTCAAGGACAGGGCACTACAATGAGCAGTTCTTC
>few|TRBJ1-6|NA|TRBV7-9
CASSSQGNSPLHF
TGTGCCAGCAGCTCCCAAGGAAATTCACCCCTCCACTTT
>few|TRBJ1-5|TRBD1|TRBV28
CASSFFGTGRQPQHF
TGTGCCAGCAGTTTTTTCGGGACAGGGAGACAGCCCCAGCATTTT
>NA|TRBJ2-7|NA|TRBV11-1
CASRKDRYSYEQYF
TGTGCCAGCAGGAAGGACAGATACTCCTACGAGCAGTACTTC
>NA|TRBJ1-5|TRBD1|TRBV6-1
CASSEGQGARQPQHF
TGTGCCAGCAGTGAAGGACAGGGGGCCCGACAGCCCCAGCATTTT
>many|TRBJ1-1|NA|TRBV28
CASGSGALNTEAFF
TGTGCCAGCGGCTCTGGGGCTTTGAACACTGAAGCTTTCTTT
>many|TRBJ2-1|NA|TRBV7-2
CASSLLKEQFF
TGTGCCAGCAGCTTGCTGAAAGAGCAGTTCTTC
>many|TRBJ2-6|NA|TRBV7-3
CASSLRTGVTSGANVLTF
TGTGCCAGCAGCTTGAGGACCGGTGTCACCTCTGGGGCCAACGTCCTGACTTTC
>many|TRBJ2-2|NA|TRBV7-2
CASSLRRDSGELFF
TGTGCCAGCAGCTTACGCAGGGACTCCGGGGAGCTGTTTTTT